These T cell receptor beta chains were read from a single sample in a study of cytomegalovirus exposure and HLA in healthy donors. The assay was immunoSEQ multiplex PCR, and TCRdb's table has in-frame clones only and misses some. The data contain 250,000 to 350,000 clones, 70% to 90% of them seen just once; the ten biggest clones take up 3.5% to 4%. The sample was PBMCs. The origin of the receptors is a middle-aged man in good health and CMV-seropositive. CDR3s include the opening cysteine and the closing phenylalanine or tryptophan. Fields, in order: V gene, J gene, clone size, D gene, CDR3 length, CDR3 DNA, CDR3 protein. The D gene is left open where the match is weak. Some rows mark clone size as missing; the rest say once, few, many or name a class of expanded clone.

TRBV5-1	TRBJ2-3	.	TRBD2	16	TGCGCCAGCAGCCCGGGACTAGCGGGGCCAACAGATACGCAGTATTTT	CASSPGLAGPTDTQYF
TRBV29-1	TRBJ2-1	.	TRBD2	16	TGCAGCGTTGAAGGGACTAGCGGGAGGGCCTACAATGAGCAGTTCTTC	CSVEGTSGRAYNEQFF
TRBV5-4	TRBJ1-1	.	TRBD1	15	TGTGCCAGCAGCTTGGAGACAGGGGCCGGGACTGAAGCTTTCTTT	CASSLETGAGTEAFF
TRBV19	TRBJ2-3	.	TRBD2	15	TGTGCCAGTAGTATTGGGGCTAGCGGGACAGATACGCAGTATTTT	CASSIGASGTDTQYF
TRBV28	TRBJ1-5	.	.	17	TGTGCCAGCAGTTTATGGCAGGGGCTATATAGCAATCAGCCCCAGCATTTT	CASSLWQGLYSNQPQHF
TRBV7-9	TRBJ2-7	.	.	13	TGTGCCAGCAGCATCGGGACTGTTTACGAGCAGTACTTC	CASSIGTVYEQYF
TRBV4-2	TRBJ2-7	.	.	15	TGTGCCAGCAGCCAAGTCCCCAGCGGATCCTACGAGCAGTACTTC	CASSQVPSGSYEQYF
TRBV6-5	TRBJ2-7	.	TRBD1	13	TGTGCCAGCGGGACAGGGTTTGAGGACGAGCAGTACTTC	CASGTGFEDEQYF
TRBV7-9	TRBJ1-2	.	TRBD1	15	TGTGCCAGCAGCCTATCGGGACAGGCTTACTATGGCTACACCTTC	CASSLSGQAYYGYTF
TRBV28	TRBJ1-2	once	.	17	TGTGCCAGCAGTTTATTCCTACTTCAGGGAGGGGACAACGGCTACACCTTC	CASSLFLLQGGDNGYTF
TRBV28	TRBJ1-2	.	.	14	TGTGCCAGCAGTTTGGCGAGGGTAGGTTATGGCTACACCTTC	CASSLARVGYGYTF
TRBV6-5	TRBJ2-7	.	TRBD2	13	TGTGCCAGCAGCCGGACTAGCGGAGGGGGGGGGTACTTC	CASSRTSGGGGYF
TRBV4-2	TRBJ1-5	.	TRBD1	17	TGTGCCAGCAGCCAAGTGTATAACAGGGGGCTCAATCAGCCCCAGCATTTT	CASSQVYNRGLNQPQHF
TRBV28	TRBJ1-5	.	TRBD1	16	TGTGCCAGCAGCCGATGGACAGGGAGCGGCAATCAGCCCCAGCATTTT	CASSRWTGSGNQPQHF
TRBV7-2	TRBJ2-6	.	.	16	TGTGCCAGCAGCTTCGAAGGGGCTACTGGGGCCAACGTCCTGACTTTC	CASSFEGATGANVLTF
TRBV28	TRBJ2-7	.	.	16	TGTGCCAGCACCTTTATTGGGAGAGCTTTTTACTACGAGCAGTACTTC	CASTFIGRAFYYEQYF
TRBV7-9	TRBJ2-6	.	.	15	TGTGCCAGCAGCCTAAGGGGGATAGGGGCCAACGTCCTGACTTTC	CASSLRGIGANVLTF
TRBV28	TRBJ2-7	.	TRBD2	18	TGTGCCAGCAGTTTACCCGTTTTTGGGACTAGCGGCGTCTACGAGCAGTACTTC	CASSLPVFGTSGVYEQYF
TRBV4-1	TRBJ2-1	.	TRBD2	17	TGCGCCAGCAGCCAACCATTAACTAGCGGGAGGACCCCGGAGCAGTTCTTC	CASSQPLTSGRTPEQFF
TRBV9	TRBJ2-5	.	.	14	TGTGCCAGCAGCGTCCGGGATCTCATGGAGACCCAGTACTTC	CASSVRDLMETQYF
TRBV4-3	TRBJ2-7	few	TRBD1	17	TGCGCCAGCAGCCAATCCATGGGACAGGGGAGCTCCTACGAGCAGTACTTC	CASSQSMGQGSSYEQYF
TRBV7-8	TRBJ2-7	.	TRBD1	15	TGTGCCAGCAGCGCAGACAGGGGTTTTACCTACGAGCAGTACTTC	CASSADRGFTYEQYF
TRBV19	TRBJ2-5	.	TRBD2	14	TGTGCCAGTAGTACGTCTAGCGGCCAAGAGACCCAGTACTTC	CASSTSSGQETQYF
TRBV11-2	TRBJ1-3	once	.	14	TGTGCCAGCAGCTTAGAGAGGGCTGGAAACACCATATATTTT	CASSLERAGNTIYF
TRBV5-6	TRBJ1-1	.	TRBD1	14	TGTGCCAGCAGCTTAGGACAGGGCCACACTGAAGCTTTCTTT	CASSLGQGHTEAFF
TRBV9	TRBJ2-2	.	.	16	TGTGCCAGCAGCCCCCTTGCGGCGGCTAACACCGGGGAGCTGTTTTTT	CASSPLAAANTGELFF
TRBV9	TRBJ2-1	.	.	16	TGTGCCAGCAGCCCCGGTGGGCAGATTAGCTACAATGAGCAGTTCTTC	CASSPGGQISYNEQFF
TRBV6-5	TRBJ2-7	.	.	14	TGTGCCAGCAGTTACTCGTCGGGTGTCCACGAGCAGTACTTC	CASSYSSGVHEQYF
TRBV6-1	TRBJ1-3	.	.	15	TGTGCCAGCAGTGAACCAGGCCTCTCTGGAAACACCATATATTTT	CASSEPGLSGNTIYF
TRBV29-1	TRBJ2-7	once	TRBD1	13	TGCAGCGCCTGGACAGGGCGCTCCTACGAGCAGTACTTC	CSAWTGRSYEQYF
TRBV4-1	TRBJ2-1	.	.	12	TGCGCCAGCAGCCAAGGTCAGGATGAGCAGTTCTTC	CASSQGQDEQFF
TRBV9	TRBJ1-2	.	TRBD1	16	TGTGCCAGCAGCGTCAACCGGGACAGGGATAGTGGTGGCTACACCTTC	CASSVNRDRDSGGYTF
TRBV29-1	TRBJ2-3	.	.	15	TGCAGCGTTCGAGGAGCGGGCCTGTGGAAAGATACGCAGTATTTT	CSVRGAGLWKDTQYF
TRBV18	TRBJ2-3	.	TRBD2	17	TGTGCCAGCTCACGACTAGCGGGAAAAACTAGCACAGATACGCAGTATTTT	CASSRLAGKTSTDTQYF
TRBV4-3	TRBJ2-3	.	.	15	TGCGCCAGCAGCCAAGCTATCCTGGTTGCAGATACGCAGTATTTT	CASSQAILVADTQYF
TRBV6-4	TRBJ2-3	.	TRBD1	14	TGTGCCAGCAGTTCGACAGGGGGCACAGATACGCAGTATTTT	CASSSTGGTDTQYF
TRBV27	TRBJ2-2	once	.	15	TGTGCCAGCAGTTCTAGTAGAGCGAACACCGGGGAGCTGTTTTTT	CASSSSRANTGELFF
TRBV11-3	TRBJ2-1	.	.	13	TGTGCCAGCACAGGCGGGTCCCACAATGAGCAGTTCTTC	CASTGGSHNEQFF
TRBV7-9	TRBJ2-7	.	TRBD1	14	TGTGCCAGCAGCCGGGACAGGGCCCCCTACGAGCAGTACTTC	CASSRDRAPYEQYF
TRBV5-1	TRBJ2-3	.	.	14	TGCGCCAGCAGCTTGGAACAGACCACAGATACGCAGTATTTT	CASSLEQTTDTQYF
TRBV5-1	TRBJ1-1	.	.	14	TGCGCCAGCAGCTTGGATGTCGTGAACACTGAAGCTTTCTTT	CASSLDVVNTEAFF
TRBV9	TRBJ2-5	.	TRBD1	14	TGTGCCAGCAGCCTTAACAGGGGACAAGAGACCCAGTACTTC	CASSLNRGQETQYF
TRBV29-1	TRBJ1-1	few	TRBD1	13	TGCAGCGTTTACAGGGGGCTGAGCACTGAAGCTTTCTTT	CSVYRGLSTEAFF
TRBV5-1	TRBJ1-1	.	.	15	TGCGCCAGCAGCTTGGAACGGGGGGGGACGACTGAAGCTTTCTTT	CASSLERGGTTEAFF
TRBV28	TRBJ1-5	.	.	16	TGTGCCAGCAGTTTATATCTGGACTTGAGCAATCAGCCCCAGCATTTT	CASSLYLDLSNQPQHF
TRBV27	TRBJ2-7	.	TRBD1	16	TGTGCCAGCAGCCCGACGACAGGGGGGCTTAATGGCGAGCAGTACTTC	CASSPTTGGLNGEQYF
TRBV28	TRBJ2-5	.	.	13	TGTGCCAGCAGTTTAAGAGGGCCAGAGACCCAGTACTTC	CASSLRGPETQYF
TRBV9	TRBJ2-1	once	.	15	TGTGCCAGCAGCCTGGGGGCGCGGAGAGCCAATGAGCAGTTCTTC	CASSLGARRANEQFF